Below, one TCR beta chain is given with its context. The CDR3 consists of 15 residues. Germline CDR1 and CDR2: MRHNA and SNTAGT. V lost 0 bases and J lost 4, with 12 bases in between. This sample was included in a study of lymphopenia after photon versus proton radiotherapy. Sequencing was performed with immunoSEQ multiplex PCR; in TCRdb, only in-frame clones are kept and a portion is missing. This sample has roughly 150,000 clones, with roughly nine tenths found just once. This clonotype was obtained from a man aged 45 to 65 with gastric cancer. The sample was peripheral blood, taken from a patient treated with photon-based radiotherapy. This chain connects TRBV6-4 to TRBJ1-1; D is perhaps TRBD1 (5 bases). This CDR3 reads CASSDSPGSSTEAFF. In DNA form, the CDR3 reads TGTGCCAGCAGTGACTCGCCAGGGTCGAGCACTGAAGCTTTCTTT.